Following are 19 T cell receptor beta chains from one sample sequenced in a study of blood T cell repertoires in COVID-19. Sequencing used immunoSEQ multiplex PCR; TCRdb keeps in-frame clones, though not all of them. This sample carries some 200,000 clones, roughly 94% of them seen once, and the ten largest clones take 1.2%. Sequencing was done on a sample of peripheral blood. The receptor set was obtained from a man aged 25 to 40 with acute or convalescent COVID-19.

The gene calls are TRBV6-5 and TRBJ2-1; D gene unclear. Germline V gene data show CDR1 as MNHEY and CDR2 as SVGAGI. CDR3 size: 14 residues. The germline V and J ends were trimmed by 8 bases and 9 bases, with 20 bases remaining between them. The CDR3 nucleotides read TGTGCCAGCTATACGAGTACCCAAGGCGGTGAGCAGTTCTTC. Its protein is CASYTSTQGGEQFF.

This chain links TRBV30 with TRBJ1-4; D is uncertain. Trimming shortened V by 4 bases and J by 4 bases, and 13 bases separated the two germline ends. This CDR3 comprises 14 residues. The V gene's germline CDR1 is GTSNPN and CDR2 SVGIG (reference sequence). CDR3 sequence: CAWNIQLNNEKLFF. The CDR3, as DNA: TGTGCCTGGAATATACAGCTGAATAATGAAAAACTGTTTTTT. The entire variable domain, with the rest obtained from reference TRBV30 and TRBJ1-4, is as follows: SQTIHQWPATLVQPVGSPLSLECTVEGTSNPNLYWYRQAAGRGLQLLFYSVGIGQISSEVPQNLSASRPQDRQFILSSKKLLLSDSGFYLCAWNIQLNNEKLFFGSGTQLSVL.

The chain recombines TRBV11-3 with TRBJ2-5, with 13 bases that match TRBD2. The CDR3 totals 17 residues. V was pared by 1 base and J by 5 bases, with 7 bases of the junction left unmatched. Germline values: CDR1 SGHNT, CDR2 YENEEA. CDR3 coding DNA: TGTGCCAGCAGCTTAGGTACTAGCGGGGGGGCCGCGGAGACCCAGTACTTC. Protein product: CASSLGTSGGAAETQYF.

The chain joins TRBV6-2 or TRBV6-3 to TRBJ2-3, with TRBD1 identical over 7 bases. Germline V gene data show CDR1 as MNHEY and CDR2 as SVGEGT. CDR3 length: 16 amino acids. The V gene end was trimmed by 2 bases and the J gene end by 3 bases; junction bases not matched to a gene: 8. DNA of the CDR3: TGTGCCAGCAGTTACGCGAGGACAGGCGGGACAGATACGCAGTATTTT. Translated, it gives CASSYARTGGTDTQYF.

The DNA for the CDR3 is TGTGCCAGCAGTTACGGAGGACTAGCGGGAGGTTATGAGCAGTTCTTC. Translating gives CASSYGGLAGGYEQFF. V gene TRBV6-5 combines with J gene TRBJ2-1; 14 nucleotides align to TRBD2. CDR1 is MNHEY and CDR2 is SVGAGI in the germline V gene. V gave up 2 bases and J gave up 8 bases; unmatched junction bases: 5. CDR3 length: 16 residues.

This clone appeared a single time. V and J are TRBV3-1 (or the pseudogene TRBV3-2) and TRBJ1-3, with D uncertain. The V gene's germline CDR1 is LGHDT and CDR2 YNNKEL (reference sequence). The ends were cut back, 0 bases at V and 0 bases at J, with 6 bases in the middle. CDR3 length equals 15 residues. The CDR3 sequence is CASSQDTNSGNTIYF. Here the CDR3 DNA reads TGTGCCAGCAGCCAAGATACTAACTCTGGAAACACCATATATTTT.

This sequence joins TRBV7-2 and TRBJ1-2; 7 nucleotides align to TRBD1. Per germline, CDR1 SGHTA and CDR2 FQGNSA. The CDR3 covers 15 residues. V lost 3 bases and J lost 7; bases outside the gene matches: 11. The CDR3 loop is CASSLIGQDLGGYTF. CDR3 DNA sequence: TGTGCCAGCAGCTTGATAGGACAGGATCTGGGTGGCTACACCTTC.

The J gene is TRBJ2-3, the V gene TRBV7-9; 15 positions match TRBD2. CDR3 length: 17 residues. Germline CDR1 reads SEHNR; CDR2 reads FQNEAQ (reference sequence). The V gene end was trimmed by 5 bases and the J gene end by 4 bases; junction bases not matched to a gene: 7. This CDR3 reads CASSPGLAGGQADTQYF. CDR3 DNA sequence: TGTGCCAGCAGCCCTGGACTAGCGGGGGGGCAGGCAGATACGCAGTATTTT. The whole variable domain, filled in from reference TRBV7-9 and TRBJ2-3, reads DTGVSQNPRHKITKRGQNVTFRCDPISEHNRLYWYRQTLGQGPEFLTYFQNEAQLEKSRLLSDRFSAERPKGSFSTLEIQRTEQGDSAMYLCASSPGLAGGQADTQYFGPGTRLTVL.

CDR3 DNA sequence: TGTGCCAGTGGACTCGGACTAGTCCAATCCTACGAGCAGTACTTC. Translating it yields CASGLGLVQSYEQYF. The rearrangement uses TRBV4-2 and TRBJ2-7; 7 bases are a match to TRBD2. Germline CDR1 and CDR2: LGHNA and YNFKEQ. This CDR3 is built from 15 residues. J was trimmed by 1 base and V by 9 bases; bases with no gene match: 12.

This clone came up a few times. V is TRBV5-1 and J is TRBJ1-1, with D perhaps TRBD1 (5 bases). CDR1 and CDR2 (germline): SGHRS, YFSETQ. The CDR3 is 15 amino acids. The V gene lost 2 bases and the J gene lost 2 bases, with 13 bases spanning the gap. In DNA form, the CDR3 reads TGCGCCAGCAGCTTTGGAGACAGTACCAACACTGAAGCTTTCTTT. Translating it yields CASSFGDSTNTEAFF.

This rearrangement joins TRBV5-1 to TRBJ2-5; 11 nucleotides agree with TRBD2. This CDR3 has 15 amino acids. Per germline, CDR1 SGHRS and CDR2 YFSETQ. After removal of 1 base from V and 4 bases from J, the junction contained 3 bases not matched to a gene. CDR3 DNA: TGCGCCAGCAGCTTGTCGGGGACTAGCGGAGAGACCCAGTACTTC. It specifies CASSLSGTSGETQYF.

J is TRBJ2-5 and V is TRBV4-1; TRBD1 aligns across 8 bases. There are 15 residues in the CDR3. Germline assignment: CDR1 MGHRA and CDR2 YSYEKL. J was trimmed by 1 base and V by 4 bases; bases with no gene match: 5. CDR3 DNA: TGCGCCAGCAGCCCGGGACAGGCCCCCCAAGAGACCCAGTACTTC. It translates to CASSPGQAPQETQYF.

This sequence joins TRBV6-5 and TRBJ1-2; weak D call: TRBD1 (6 bases). The CDR3 totals 14 residues. The germline V gene has CDR1 MNHEY and CDR2 SVGAGI. Trimming removed 5 bases at V and 6 bases at J, with 16 bases between. CDR3 bases: TGTGCCAGCAGTCCGGGACACGACGGCGATGGCTACACCTTC. Its protein product is CASSPGHDGDGYTF.

This chain links TRBV28 with TRBJ2-1, with D possibly matching TRBD1 (5 bases). The germline V and J ends were trimmed by 3 bases and 4 bases, with 13 bases remaining between them. This CDR3 region has 15 residues. Per the germline V gene, CDR1 is MDHEN and CDR2 is SYDVKM. The CDR3 DNA reads TGTGCCAGCAGTTTCGACAGCCCGATTTACAATGAGCAGTTCTTC. As protein: CASSFDSPIYNEQFF.

The chain links TRBV11-2 to TRBJ2-3; TRBD2 aligns across 9 bases. V trimming: 0 bases; J trimming: 11 bases; junction bases outside the gene matches: 12. This CDR3 is 16 amino acids long. Germline V gene lookup returns CDR1 SGHAT and CDR2 FQNNGV. Written as DNA, the CDR3 is TGTGCCAGCAGCTTAGATTTGGCGGGGGGGTTAGGTATGCAGTATTTT. Amino acid sequence: CASSLDLAGGLGMQYF.

This clone was observed a handful of times. This chain connects TRBV10-1 to TRBJ2-2; TRBD2 might be the D (5 bases). V gave up 10 bases and J gave up 7 bases, with 19 bases separating them. Germline V gives CDR1 WNHNN, CDR2 SYGVQD (reference sequence). The CDR3 covers 14 residues. The CDR3 DNA sequence: TGCGCCACCCGGGGAGTAGCTGTCGGCGGGGAGCTGTTTTTT. It translates to CATRGVAVGGELFF.

This chain connects TRBV6-5 to TRBJ2-1, with a possible D match to TRBD1 (6 bases). Germline V gene lookup returns CDR1 MNHEY and CDR2 SVGAGI. This CDR3 has 16 amino acids. Trimming pared 2 bases from V and 7 bases from J, leaving 18 bases between. DNA for the CDR3: TGTGCCAGCAGTTACGCTCCCAGGCAGGGGCCGAATGAGCAGTTCTTC. Amino acids: CASSYAPRQGPNEQFF.

V is TRBV6-6 and J is TRBJ1-4; D is unresolved. The CDR3 contains 15 residues. Per the germline V gene, CDR1 is MNHNY and CDR2 is SVGAGI (reference sequence). Trimming removed 5 bases from V and 0 bases from J, with 10 bases in between. CDR3 sequence reads: CASSRGRATNEKLFF. CDR3 sequence (DNA): TGTGCCAGCAGTCGAGGGCGAGCAACTAATGAAAAACTGTTTTTT.

The V and J genes are TRBV27 and TRBJ1-1; 9 nucleotides line up with TRBD1. CDR3 size: 14 residues. CDR1 is MNHEY, CDR2 SMNVEV, per germline (reference sequence). The junction had 6 bases not matched to a gene; V was cut back by 7 bases and J by 3 bases. The CDR3 loop is CASNRDRVDTEAFF. In nucleotides, the CDR3 is TGTGCCAGCAACAGGGACAGGGTAGACACTGAAGCTTTCTTT.